This TCR beta chain is from a study of cytomegalovirus exposure and HLA in healthy donors. TCRdb's copy holds only in-frame clones and misses some; the assay was immunoSEQ multiplex PCR. The sample lists tens of thousands of clones, approximately 91% occurring once. With regard to this clone: Its antigen is undetermined.

General observations from the study: Published work reported that the classifier diagnosed cytomegalovirus status with high specificity and sensitivity.

CDR3 size: 14 residues. Germline assignment: CDR1 SGHNT and CDR2 YYREEE (reference sequence). Trimming took off 2 bases at V and 7 bases at J, with 13 bases between the two ends. The validation cohort, a group of 100 to 150 subjects, included the donors and was separate from the roughly 670-subject first cohort. This receptor was taken from a young man in good health and CMV-seronegative. This chain joins TRBV5-4 and TRBJ2-1; TRBD1 might be the D (5 bases). The sequenced sample was PBMCs. CDR3: CASSFLEAGNEQFF. CDR3 in DNA: TGTGCCAGCAGCTTTTTAGAGGCAGGGAATGAGCAGTTCTTC.